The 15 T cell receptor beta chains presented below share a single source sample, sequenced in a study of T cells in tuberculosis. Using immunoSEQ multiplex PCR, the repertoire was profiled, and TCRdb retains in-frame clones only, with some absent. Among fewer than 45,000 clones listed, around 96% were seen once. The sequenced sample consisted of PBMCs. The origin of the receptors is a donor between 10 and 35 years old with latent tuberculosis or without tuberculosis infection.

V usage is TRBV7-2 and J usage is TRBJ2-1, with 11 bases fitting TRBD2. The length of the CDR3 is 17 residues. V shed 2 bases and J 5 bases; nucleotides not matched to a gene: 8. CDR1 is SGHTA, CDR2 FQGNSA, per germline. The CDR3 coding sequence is TGTGCCAGCAGCTTACTAACTAGCGGGAGTTACAACAATGAGCAGTTCTTC. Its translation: CASSLLTSGSYNNEQFF.

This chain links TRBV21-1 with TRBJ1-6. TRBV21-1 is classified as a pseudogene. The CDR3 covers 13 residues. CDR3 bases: TGTGCCAATTTACACACGGGTAATTCACCCCTCCACTTT. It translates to CANLHTGNSPLHF.

The CDR3 region has the DNA TGTGCCAGCAGTTTGGACTCCCTGGGCAATGAGCAGTTCTTC. This codes for CASSLDSLGNEQFF. This rearrangement joins TRBV27 to TRBJ2-1; D is possibly TRBD2 (5 bases). This CDR3 has 14 residues. Germline V gene data show CDR1 as MNHEY and CDR2 as SMNVEV (reference sequence). Deletions cut 3 bases from V and 6 bases from J, with 12 bases between.

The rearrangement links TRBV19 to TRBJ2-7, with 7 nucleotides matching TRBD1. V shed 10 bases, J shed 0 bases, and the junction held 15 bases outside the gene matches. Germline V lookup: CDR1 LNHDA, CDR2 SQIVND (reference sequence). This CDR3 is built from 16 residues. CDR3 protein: CATRGSWGQISYEQYF. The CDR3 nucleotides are TGTGCCACCCGAGGGTCATGGGGACAGATCTCCTACGAGCAGTACTTC.

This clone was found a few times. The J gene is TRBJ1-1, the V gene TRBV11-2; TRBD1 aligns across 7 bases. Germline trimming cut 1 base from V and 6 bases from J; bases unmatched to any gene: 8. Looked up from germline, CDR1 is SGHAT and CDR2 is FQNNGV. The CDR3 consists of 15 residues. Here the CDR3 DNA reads TGTGCCAGCAGCTTAGGACAGGGAGTTTACCCTGAAGCTTTCTTT. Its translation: CASSLGQGVYPEAFF.

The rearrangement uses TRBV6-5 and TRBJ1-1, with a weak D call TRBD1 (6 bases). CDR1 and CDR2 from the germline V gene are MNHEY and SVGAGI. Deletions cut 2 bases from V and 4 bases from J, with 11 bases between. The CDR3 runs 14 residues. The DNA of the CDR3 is TGTGCCAGCAGTTACGGCAGGGGTGGCACTGAAGCTTTCTTT. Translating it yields CASSYGRGGTEAFF.

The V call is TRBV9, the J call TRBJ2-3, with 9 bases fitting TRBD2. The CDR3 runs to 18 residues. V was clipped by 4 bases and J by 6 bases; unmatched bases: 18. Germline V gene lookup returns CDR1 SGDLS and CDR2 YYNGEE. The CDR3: CASSPVGRAGGPGDTQYF. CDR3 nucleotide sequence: TGTGCCAGCAGCCCAGTGGGGAGAGCGGGGGGTCCTGGGGATACGCAGTATTTT.

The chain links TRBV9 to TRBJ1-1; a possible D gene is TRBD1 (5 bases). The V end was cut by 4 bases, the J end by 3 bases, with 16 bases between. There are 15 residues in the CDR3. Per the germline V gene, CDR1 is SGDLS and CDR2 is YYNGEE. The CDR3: CASSPFQGEDTEAFF. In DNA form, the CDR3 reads TGTGCCAGCAGCCCCTTCCAAGGGGAGGACACTGAAGCTTTCTTT.

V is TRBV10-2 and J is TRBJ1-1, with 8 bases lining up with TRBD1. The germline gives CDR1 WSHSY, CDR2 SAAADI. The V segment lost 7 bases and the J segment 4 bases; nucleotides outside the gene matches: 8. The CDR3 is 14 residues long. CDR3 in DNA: TGCGCCAGCAAGTTCCAGGGGGCGGGCACTGAAGCTTTCTTT. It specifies CASKFQGAGTEAFF.

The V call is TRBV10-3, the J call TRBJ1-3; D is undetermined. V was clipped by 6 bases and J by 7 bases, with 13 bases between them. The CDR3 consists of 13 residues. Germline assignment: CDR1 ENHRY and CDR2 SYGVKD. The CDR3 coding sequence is TGTGCCATCAGAGGAGACCCGGGGAACACCATATATTTT. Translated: CAIRGDPGNTIYF.

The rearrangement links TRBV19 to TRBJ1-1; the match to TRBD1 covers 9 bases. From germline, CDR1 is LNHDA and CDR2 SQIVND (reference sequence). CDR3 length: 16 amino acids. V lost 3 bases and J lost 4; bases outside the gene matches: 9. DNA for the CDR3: TGTGCCAGTAGTATTGGGGGAGGGACAGGGAGCACTGAAGCTTTCTTT. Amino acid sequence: CASSIGGGTGSTEAFF.

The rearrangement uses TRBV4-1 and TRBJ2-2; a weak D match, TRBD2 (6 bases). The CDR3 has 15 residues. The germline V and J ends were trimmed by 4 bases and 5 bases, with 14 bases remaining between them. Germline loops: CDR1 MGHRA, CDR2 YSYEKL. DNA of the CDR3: TGCGCCAGCAGCCCCAACGAGGCGGGGACCGGGGAGCTGTTTTTT. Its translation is CASSPNEAGTGELFF.

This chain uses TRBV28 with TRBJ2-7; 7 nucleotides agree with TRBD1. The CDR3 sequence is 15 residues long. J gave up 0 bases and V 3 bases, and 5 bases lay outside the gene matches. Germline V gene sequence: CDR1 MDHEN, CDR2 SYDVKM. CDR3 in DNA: TGTGCCAGCAGTTTCCTCAGGGGGAGCTCCTACGAGCAGTACTTC. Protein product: CASSFLRGSSYEQYF.

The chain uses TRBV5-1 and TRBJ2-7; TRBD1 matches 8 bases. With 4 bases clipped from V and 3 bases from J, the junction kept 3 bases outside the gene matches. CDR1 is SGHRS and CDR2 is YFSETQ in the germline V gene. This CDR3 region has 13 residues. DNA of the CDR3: TGCGCCAGCAGCCACGGACAGGGCTACGAGCAGTACTTC. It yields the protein CASSHGQGYEQYF.

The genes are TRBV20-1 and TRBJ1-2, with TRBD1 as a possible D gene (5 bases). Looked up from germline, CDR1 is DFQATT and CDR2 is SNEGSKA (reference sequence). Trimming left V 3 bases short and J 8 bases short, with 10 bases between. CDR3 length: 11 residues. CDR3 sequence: CSARWRDGYTF. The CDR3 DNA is TGCAGTGCTAGGTGGAGGGACGGCTACACCTTC.